This entry lists 25 T cell receptor beta chains sequenced from one sample in a study of T-cell reconstitution after alpha-beta-depleted transplantation in children. Unique molecular identifiers were incorporated into the prepared TCRbeta library. TCRdb reprocessed the PCR reads via MiXCR and lists one record per CDR3 protein. The sample lists approximately 99,000 distinct CDR3 sequences; approximately 6.9% were seen once. The source material was PBMCs, mostly from graft donor cells, sampled 360 days after TCRalphabeta/CD19-depleted stem cell transplant. These receptors all stem from a male patient aged 2 to 10 who had a stem cell transplant for acute lymphoblastic leukemia, so the T cells may come from the graft donor.

This clonotype has ten or more counts. The J gene is TRBJ2-7, the V gene TRBV27, with 11 bases matching TRBD1. This CDR3 contains 14 residues. After removal of 6 bases from V and 5 bases from J, the junction contained 6 bases not matched to a gene. CDR1 and CDR2 from the germline V gene are MNHEY and SMNVEV (reference sequence). CDR3 in amino acids: CASSVGTGGDEQYF. The CDR3 coding sequence is TGTGCCAGCAGCGTCGGGACAGGGGGTGACGAGCAGTACTTC.

Concerning this clonotype itself: The junction differs from germline at one of its ends, possibly a read error. The chain is built from TRBV9 and TRBJ2-6; TRBD2 matches at 13 bases. Germline V gene data show CDR1 as SGDLS and CDR2 as YYNGEE. The CDR3 extends over 18 amino acids. The CDR3 bases are TGTGCCAGCCCTTCCCGACTAGCGGGGGGATCTGGGGCCAAGGTCCTGACTTTC. Protein sequence: CASPSRLAGGSGAKVLTF.

The table lists this clonotype with many counts. This sequence joins TRBV25-1 and TRBJ2-3; tentatively, D is TRBD1 or TRBD2 (6 bases each). In germline, CDR1 is MGHDK, CDR2 SYGVNS. CDR3 length: 17 residues. Trimming removed 1 base from V and 4 bases from J, with 18 bases in between. The CDR3 nucleotides read TGTGCCAGCAGTGAATGGGAGAGGATGGGGGGCCCAGATACGCAGTATTTT. Translation: CASSEWERMGGPDTQYF.

This clonotype was observed a few times. This chain connects TRBV5-5 to TRBJ1-4, with TRBD1 identical over 7 bases. The CDR3 contains 14 residues. V lost 6 bases to trimming and J lost 8 bases; unmatched junction nucleotides: 10. Per the germline V gene, CDR1 is SGHKS and CDR2 is YYEKEE (reference sequence). The CDR3 bases are TGTGCCAGCACCCTGACAGGGCGCGACGAAAAACTGTTTTTT. Its protein is CASTLTGRDEKLFF.

This clonotype was seen repeatedly, ten times or more. The chain is built from TRBV6-5 and TRBJ2-7; D is ambiguous. CDR3 size: 14 residues. Germline V gene lookup returns CDR1 MNHEY and CDR2 SVGAGI. Trimming removed 0 bases at V and 1 base at J, with 7 bases between. The DNA of the CDR3 is TGTGCCAGCAGTTACTCACGACAATCCTACGAGCAGTACTTC. Translating it yields CASSYSRQSYEQYF.

In its sample, this clonotype was seen many times. The chain couples TRBV29-1 to TRBJ2-7, with D uncertain. Germline V gene data show CDR1 as SQVTM and CDR2 as ANQGSEA. Trimming left V 6 bases short and J 3 bases short, with 9 bases between. The CDR3 runs to 11 residues. CDR3 sequence reads: CSVQGRYEQYF. CDR3 DNA sequence: TGCAGCGTCCAAGGGCGCTACGAGCAGTACTTC.

V gene TRBV4-3 combines with J gene TRBJ2-1; D is unresolved. Trimming stripped 1 base from V and 10 bases from J, with 17 bases between. The CDR3 has 15 amino acids. Germline CDR1 is LGHNA and CDR2 is YSLEER. The CDR3 DNA sequence: TGCGCCAGCAGCCAAGGGACCACAGAGTGGGGAGAGCAGTTCTTC. This translates into CASSQGTTEWGEQFF.

This clonotype showed up many times. The chain uses TRBV25-1 and TRBJ1-2, with D maybe TRBD1 (5 bases). The CDR3 runs to 14 residues. The germline V gene encodes CDR1 MGHDK and CDR2 SYGVNS. The V and J ends lost 2 bases and 4 bases respectively, with 11 bases between them. The CDR3 DNA reads TGTGCCAGCAGTGAAGCGGGGGATGGCTATGGCTACACCTTC. Its translation: CASSEAGDGYGYTF.

In its sample, this clonotype was seen many times. The rearrangement links TRBV25-1 to TRBJ2-5, with D hard to call. CDR1 and CDR2 from the germline V gene are MGHDK and SYGVNS. The ends were cut back, 3 bases at V and 2 bases at J, with 7 bases in the middle. This CDR3 region has 13 residues. CDR3: CASSDTVQETQYF. CDR3 in DNA: TGTGCCAGCAGTGATACGGTTCAAGAGACCCAGTACTTC.

The sample holds many counts of this clonotype. V is TRBV20-1 and J is TRBJ2-7; 9 bases line up with TRBD2. This CDR3 contains 15 residues. J gave up 7 bases and V 0 bases, and 10 bases lay outside the gene matches. Germline-derived CDR1 and CDR2 are DFQATT and SNEGSKA (reference sequence). CDR3 bases: TGCAGTGCTAGAGATATCCTAGCGGGACCATGGGAGCAGTACTTC. Protein sequence: CSARDILAGPWEQYF.

This clonotype was found many times. This chain links TRBV25-1 with TRBJ2-4, with 8 bases fitting TRBD1. The germline CDR1 and CDR2 sequences are MGHDK and SYGVNS. Unmatched junction bases numbered 3, after V lost 4 bases and J lost 1 base. The CDR3 runs 15 residues. The DNA of the CDR3 is TGTGCCAGCAGTGCAGACAGGGGCGCCAAAAACATTCAGTACTTC. This gives the protein CASSADRGAKNIQYF.

This clonotype was counted at least ten times. The J gene is TRBJ1-4, the V gene TRBV7-9; D is unresolved. The germline CDR1 and CDR2 sequences are SEHNR and FQNEAQ (reference sequence). The V gene lost 5 bases and the J gene lost 8 bases, with 18 bases spanning the gap. CDR3 length: 15 amino acids. The CDR3 sequence is CASSPRATQIEKLFF. CDR3 DNA sequence: TGTGCCAGCAGCCCAAGGGCAACTCAGATCGAAAAACTGTTTTTT.

This clonotype occurred a few times. V usage is TRBV7-9 and J usage is TRBJ2-7; 7 bases map to TRBD2. V was pared by 6 bases and J by 6 bases, with 8 bases of the junction left unmatched. CDR3 length: 13 amino acids. CDR1 is SEHNR, CDR2 FQNEAQ, per germline (reference sequence). This CDR3 reads CASRTMGGSEQYF. DNA for the CDR3: TGTGCCAGCAGAACGATGGGGGGGAGCGAGCAGTACTTC.

The J gene is TRBJ1-4, the V gene TRBV3-1; D is unresolved. The CDR3 loop spans 15 amino acids. Trimming shortened V by 1 base and J by 0 bases, and 6 bases separated the two germline ends. CDR1 LGHDT and CDR2 YNNKEL come from the germline V gene (reference sequence). Here the CDR3 DNA reads TGTGCCAGCAGCCAAGGACCTGCAACTAATGAAAAACTGTTTTTT. This translates into CASSQGPATNEKLFF.

This clonotype was seen ten or more times. The rearrangement links TRBV15 to TRBJ2-2; 7 positions match TRBD1. The J segment lost 7 bases and the V segment lost 5 bases, leaving 13 bases of the junction unmatched. The CDR3 length is 16 residues. CDR1 is LNHNV, CDR2 YYDKDF, per germline (reference sequence). In nucleotides, the CDR3 is TGTGCCACCAGCGGGAGAAGGGGGCAGACCCACGGGGAGCTGTTTTTT. Translation gives CATSGRRGQTHGELFF.

This clonotype was observed at least ten times. The chain combines TRBV25-1 with TRBJ1-1; TRBD1 matches 7 bases. Unmatched junction bases numbered 0, after V lost 1 base and J lost 4 bases. The germline gives CDR1 MGHDK, CDR2 SYGVNS. The CDR3 consists of 13 residues. CDR3 loop: CASSEWTGTEAFF. As DNA, the CDR3 is TGTGCCAGCAGTGAATGGACAGGCACTGAAGCTTTCTTT.

The sample holds a few counts of this clonotype. The chain employs TRBV7-9 and TRBJ1-1; perhaps TRBD1 as D (5 bases). The CDR3 has 11 residues. Trimming shortened V by 6 bases and J by 12 bases, and 14 bases separated the two germline ends. The germline CDR1 and CDR2 sequences are SEHNR and FQNEAQ (reference sequence). The CDR3 is CASSPGLIPFF. In nucleotides, the CDR3 is TGTGCCAGCAGTCCAGGGCTGATTCCTTTCTTT.

This clonotype was recorded at least ten times. V is TRBV3-1 and J is TRBJ1-2; D gene unclear. CDR3 length: 14 residues. The germline V and J ends were trimmed by 5 bases and 1 base, with 11 bases remaining between them. From germline, CDR1 is LGHDT and CDR2 YNNKEL (reference sequence). The CDR3 nucleotides read TGTGCCAGCAGCGTCGGACTGAGTAACTATGGCTACACCTTC. Encoded protein: CASSVGLSNYGYTF.

This clonotype has at least ten counts. The rearrangement joins TRBV5-1 to TRBJ2-4; no clear D. Trimming left V 0 bases short and J 4 bases short, with 8 bases between. The CDR3 loop spans 14 amino acids. Germline V gene lookup returns CDR1 SGHRS and CDR2 YFSETQ. The CDR3 sequence: CASSLGVVKNIQYF. CDR3 nucleotide sequence: TGCGCCAGCAGCTTGGGGGTCGTGAAAAACATTCAGTACTTC.

The gene calls are TRBV27 and TRBJ1-2; D possibly corresponds to TRBD1 (6 bases). The germline V gene has CDR1 MNHEY and CDR2 SMNVEV (reference sequence). CDR3 size: 14 residues. V was cut by 3 bases and J by 5 bases, with 13 bases left in between. CDR3 residues: CASSFEGGGYGYTF. The DNA for the CDR3 is TGTGCCAGCAGTTTTGAAGGGGGGGGGTATGGCTACACCTTC.

At least ten counts were recorded for this clonotype. This sequence joins TRBV11-2 and TRBJ2-1; 7 bases are shared with TRBD1. The CDR3 has 16 amino acids. Germline CDR1 SGHAT, CDR2 FQNNGV. V shed 1 base and J 7 bases; nucleotides not matched to a gene: 10. The CDR3 sequence is CASSLAEGAPLNEQFF. CDR3 nucleotides: TGTGCCAGCAGCTTAGCTGAGGGGGCGCCCCTAAATGAGCAGTTCTTC. Full variable domain (remainder filled in from reference TRBV11-2 and TRBJ2-1): EAGVAQSPRYKIIEKRQSVAFWCNPISGHATLYWYQQILGQGPKLLIQFQNNGVVDDSQLPKDRFSAERLKGVDSTLKIQPAKLEDSAVYLCASSLAEGAPLNEQFFGPGTRLTVL.

This clonotype was counted between two and nine times. The rearrangement links TRBV28 to TRBJ1-2; the D is unclear. CDR3 length: 12 amino acids. Trimming stripped 1 base from V and 8 bases from J, with 8 bases between. Germline V CDR1 and CDR2: MDHEN, SYDVKM. The CDR3 region has the DNA TGTGCCAGCAGTTTATATGGGAGAGGCTACACCTTC. Its translation is CASSLYGRGYTF.

This clonotype was detected only a few times. The chain couples TRBV6-5 to TRBJ2-3, with 13 bases matching TRBD2. Germline CDR1 and CDR2: MNHEY and SVGAGI. The trim removed 4 bases at V and 0 bases at J, leaving 10 bases unmatched. CDR3 size: 19 residues. CDR3: CASSFLPGTSGDSTDTQYF. DNA for the CDR3: TGTGCCAGCAGTTTCCTTCCCGGGACTAGCGGGGACAGCACAGATACGCAGTATTTT.

The rearrangement uses TRBV7-9 and TRBJ2-1; 8 bases fit TRBD1. The V gene's germline CDR1 is SEHNR and CDR2 FQNEAQ (reference sequence). The CDR3 has 15 residues. Germline trimming cut 5 bases from V and 7 bases from J; bases unmatched to any gene: 10. The CDR3 sequence: CASSPVTGAMNEQFF. CDR3 in DNA: TGTGCCAGCAGCCCGGTGACAGGGGCTATGAATGAGCAGTTCTTC.

This chain uses TRBV4-2 with TRBJ2-7, with D perhaps given as TRBD1 or TRBD2 (5 bases each). CDR3 length equals 15 residues. V was shortened by 3 bases and J by 2 bases, with 14 bases between the two germline ends. Germline loops: CDR1 LGHNA, CDR2 YNFKEQ. The CDR3 region is CASSQLRDGPYEQYF. The CDR3 nucleotides are TGTGCCAGCAGCCAGCTACGGGACGGCCCCTACGAGCAGTACTTC.